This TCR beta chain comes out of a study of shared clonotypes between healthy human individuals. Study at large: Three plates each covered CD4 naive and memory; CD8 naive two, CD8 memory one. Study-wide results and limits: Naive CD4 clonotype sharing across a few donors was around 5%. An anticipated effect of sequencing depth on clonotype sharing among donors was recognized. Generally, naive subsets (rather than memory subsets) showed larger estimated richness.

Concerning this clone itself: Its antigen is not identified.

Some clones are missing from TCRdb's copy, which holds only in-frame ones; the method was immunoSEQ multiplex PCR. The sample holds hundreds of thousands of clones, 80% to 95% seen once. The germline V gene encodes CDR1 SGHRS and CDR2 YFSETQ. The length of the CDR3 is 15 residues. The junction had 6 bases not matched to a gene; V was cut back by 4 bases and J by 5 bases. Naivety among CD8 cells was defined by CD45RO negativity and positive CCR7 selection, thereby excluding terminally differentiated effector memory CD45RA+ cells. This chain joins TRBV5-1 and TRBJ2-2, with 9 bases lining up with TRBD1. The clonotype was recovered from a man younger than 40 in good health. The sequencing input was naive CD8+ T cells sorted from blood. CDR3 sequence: CASSIRDRETGELFF. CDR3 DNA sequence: TGCGCCAGCAGCATCCGGGACAGGGAAACCGGGGAGCTGTTTTTT.